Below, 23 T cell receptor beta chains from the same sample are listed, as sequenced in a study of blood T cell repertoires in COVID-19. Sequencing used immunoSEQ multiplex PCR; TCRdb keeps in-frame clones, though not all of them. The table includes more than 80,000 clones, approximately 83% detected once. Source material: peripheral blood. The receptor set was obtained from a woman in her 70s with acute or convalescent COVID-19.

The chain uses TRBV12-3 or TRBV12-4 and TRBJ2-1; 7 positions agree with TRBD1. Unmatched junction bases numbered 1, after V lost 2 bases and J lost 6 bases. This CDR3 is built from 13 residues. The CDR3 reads CASSLNRGNEQFF. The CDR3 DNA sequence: TGTGCCAGCAGTTTAAACAGGGGCAATGAGCAGTTCTTC.

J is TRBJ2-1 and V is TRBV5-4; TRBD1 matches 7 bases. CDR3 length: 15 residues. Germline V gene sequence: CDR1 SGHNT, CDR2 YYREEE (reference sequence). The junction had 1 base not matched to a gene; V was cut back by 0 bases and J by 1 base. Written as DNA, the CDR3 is TGTGCCAGCAGCTTGGCGGGACAGTCCTACAATGAGCAGTTCTTC. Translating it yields CASSLAGQSYNEQFF.

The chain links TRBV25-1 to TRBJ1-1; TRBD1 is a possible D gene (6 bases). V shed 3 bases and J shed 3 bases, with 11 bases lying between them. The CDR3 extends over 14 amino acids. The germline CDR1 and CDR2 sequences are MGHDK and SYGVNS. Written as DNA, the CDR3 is TGTGCCAGCAGTGACCTGGGGGCGGACACTGAAGCTTTCTTT. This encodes CASSDLGADTEAFF.

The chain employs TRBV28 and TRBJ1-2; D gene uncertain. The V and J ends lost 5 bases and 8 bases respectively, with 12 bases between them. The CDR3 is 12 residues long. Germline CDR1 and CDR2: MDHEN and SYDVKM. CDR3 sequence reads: CASSGLTRGYTF. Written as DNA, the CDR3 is TGTGCCAGCAGTGGGCTCACACGAGGCTACACCTTC.

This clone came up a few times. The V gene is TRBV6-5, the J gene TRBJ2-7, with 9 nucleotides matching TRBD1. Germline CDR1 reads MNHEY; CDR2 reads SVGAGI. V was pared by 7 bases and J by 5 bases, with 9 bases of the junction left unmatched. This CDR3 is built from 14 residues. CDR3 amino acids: CASNPGQGLHEQYF. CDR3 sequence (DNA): TGTGCCAGCAATCCGGGACAGGGTCTCCACGAGCAGTACTTC.

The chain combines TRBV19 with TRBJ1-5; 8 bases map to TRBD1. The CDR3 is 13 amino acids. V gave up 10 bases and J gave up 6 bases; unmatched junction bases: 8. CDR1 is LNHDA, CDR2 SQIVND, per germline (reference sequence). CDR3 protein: CATNQGAAQPQHF. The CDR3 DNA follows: TGTGCCACCAACCAGGGGGCAGCTCAGCCCCAGCATTTT.

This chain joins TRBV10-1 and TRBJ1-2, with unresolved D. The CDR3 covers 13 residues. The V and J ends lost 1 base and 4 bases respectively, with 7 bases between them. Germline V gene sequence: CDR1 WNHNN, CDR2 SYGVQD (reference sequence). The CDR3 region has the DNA TGCGCCAGCAGTGAGTACAGAAGCTATGGCTACACCTTC. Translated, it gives CASSEYRSYGYTF.

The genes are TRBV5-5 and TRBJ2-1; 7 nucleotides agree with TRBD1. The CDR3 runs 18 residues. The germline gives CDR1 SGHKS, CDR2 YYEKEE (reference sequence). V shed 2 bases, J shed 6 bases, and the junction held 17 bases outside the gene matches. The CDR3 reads CASSLGVEAGTASNEQFF. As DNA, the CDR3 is TGTGCCAGCAGCTTAGGGGTTGAGGCCGGGACAGCCTCCAATGAGCAGTTCTTC.

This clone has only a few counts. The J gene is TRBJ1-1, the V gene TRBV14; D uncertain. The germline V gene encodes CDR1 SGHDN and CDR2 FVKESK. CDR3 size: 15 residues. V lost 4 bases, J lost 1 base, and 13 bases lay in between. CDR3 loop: CASSLRSDWNTEAFF. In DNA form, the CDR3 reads TGTGCCAGCAGCCTACGTTCAGACTGGAACACTGAAGCTTTCTTT.

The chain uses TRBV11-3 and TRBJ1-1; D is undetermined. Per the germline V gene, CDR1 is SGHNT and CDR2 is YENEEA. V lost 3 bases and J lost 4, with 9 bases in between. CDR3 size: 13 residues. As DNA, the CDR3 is TGTGCCAGCAGCTTTAAGGCGGGCACTGAAGCTTTCTTT. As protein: CASSFKAGTEAFF.

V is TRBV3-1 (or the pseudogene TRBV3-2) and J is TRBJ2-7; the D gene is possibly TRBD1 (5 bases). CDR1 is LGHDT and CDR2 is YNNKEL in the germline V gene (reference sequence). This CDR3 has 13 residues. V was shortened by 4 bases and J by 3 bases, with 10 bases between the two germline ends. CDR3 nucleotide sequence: TGTGCCAGCAGCCCCCGACAGATCTACGAGCAGTACTTC. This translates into CASSPRQIYEQYF.

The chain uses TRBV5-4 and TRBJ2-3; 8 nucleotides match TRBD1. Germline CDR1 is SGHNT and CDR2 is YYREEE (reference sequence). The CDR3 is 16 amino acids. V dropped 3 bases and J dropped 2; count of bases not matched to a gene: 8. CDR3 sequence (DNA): TGTGCCAGCAGCTCGTCCCAGGACAGGGCCACAGATACGCAGTATTTT. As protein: CASSSSQDRATDTQYF.

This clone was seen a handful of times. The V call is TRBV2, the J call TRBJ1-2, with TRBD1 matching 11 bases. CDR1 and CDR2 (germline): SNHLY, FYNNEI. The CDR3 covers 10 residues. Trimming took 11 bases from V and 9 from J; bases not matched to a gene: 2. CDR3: CARTGGSYTF. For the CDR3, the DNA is TGTGCCCGGACAGGGGGCAGCTACACCTTC.

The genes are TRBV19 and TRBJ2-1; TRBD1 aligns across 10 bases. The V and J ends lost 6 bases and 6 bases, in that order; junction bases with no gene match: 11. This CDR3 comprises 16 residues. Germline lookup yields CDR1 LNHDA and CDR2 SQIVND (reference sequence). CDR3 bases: TGTGCCAGTAGCTACCCCCCGGGACAGGGGTCCAATGAGCAGTTCTTC. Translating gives CASSYPPGQGSNEQFF.

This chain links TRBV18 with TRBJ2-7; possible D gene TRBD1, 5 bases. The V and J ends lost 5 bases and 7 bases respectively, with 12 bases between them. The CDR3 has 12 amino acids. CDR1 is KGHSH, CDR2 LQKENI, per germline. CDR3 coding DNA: TGTGCCAGCTCAAAGGACACTGGGGAGCAGTACTTC. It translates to CASSKDTGEQYF.

The CDR3 sequence is CATAPQGKETQYF. CDR3 nucleotide sequence: TGTGCCACCGCACCACAGGGGAAAGAGACCCAGTACTTC. The chain recombines TRBV10-3 with TRBJ2-5, with 7 bases that match TRBD1. V trimming: 10 bases; J trimming: 3 bases; junction bases outside the gene matches: 8. Looked up from germline, CDR1 is ENHRY and CDR2 is SYGVKD. The CDR3 length is 13 residues.

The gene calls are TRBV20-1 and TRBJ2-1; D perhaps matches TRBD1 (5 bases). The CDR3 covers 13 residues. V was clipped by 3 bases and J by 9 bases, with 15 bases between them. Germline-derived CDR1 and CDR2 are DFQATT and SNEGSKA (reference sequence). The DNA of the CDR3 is TGCAGTGCTAGTTGGCAGGGTAAGGGTGAGCAGTTCTTC. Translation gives CSASWQGKGEQFF.

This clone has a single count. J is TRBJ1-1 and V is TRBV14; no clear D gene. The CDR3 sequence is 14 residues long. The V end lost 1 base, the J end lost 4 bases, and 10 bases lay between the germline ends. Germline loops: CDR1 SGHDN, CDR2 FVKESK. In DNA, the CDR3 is TGTGCCAGCAGCCAAGTCCGGGTCGGCACTGAAGCTTTCTTT. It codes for CASSQVRVGTEAFF.

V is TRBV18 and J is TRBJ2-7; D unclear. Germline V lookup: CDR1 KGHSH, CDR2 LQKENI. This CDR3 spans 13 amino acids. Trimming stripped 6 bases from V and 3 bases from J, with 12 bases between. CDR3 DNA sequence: TGTGCCAGCTCCCTCGGTGCCGACTACGAGCAGTACTTC. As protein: CASSLGADYEQYF.

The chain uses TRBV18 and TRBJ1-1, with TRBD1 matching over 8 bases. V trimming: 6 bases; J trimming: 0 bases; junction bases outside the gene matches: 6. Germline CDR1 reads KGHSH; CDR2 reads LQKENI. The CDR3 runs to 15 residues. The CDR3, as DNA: TGTGCCAGCTCTCCCCTGGACAGGGTGAACACTGAAGCTTTCTTT. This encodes CASSPLDRVNTEAFF.

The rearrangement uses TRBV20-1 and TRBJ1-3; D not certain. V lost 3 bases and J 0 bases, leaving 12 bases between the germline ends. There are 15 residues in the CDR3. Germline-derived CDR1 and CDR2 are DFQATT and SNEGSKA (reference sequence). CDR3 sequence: CSASRLNISGNTIYF. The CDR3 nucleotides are TGCAGTGCTAGTCGTCTTAATATCTCTGGAAACACCATATATTTT.

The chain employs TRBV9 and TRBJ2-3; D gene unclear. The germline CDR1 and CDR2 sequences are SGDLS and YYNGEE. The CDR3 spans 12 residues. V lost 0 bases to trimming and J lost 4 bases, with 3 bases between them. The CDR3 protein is CASSVGADTQYF. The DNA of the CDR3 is TGTGCCAGCAGCGTAGGCGCAGATACGCAGTATTTT.

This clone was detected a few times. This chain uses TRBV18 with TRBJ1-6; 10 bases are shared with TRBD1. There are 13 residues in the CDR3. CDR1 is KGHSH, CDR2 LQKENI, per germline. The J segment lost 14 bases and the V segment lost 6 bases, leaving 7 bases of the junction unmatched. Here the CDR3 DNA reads TGTGCCAGCTCCCCTGGACAGGGGGGTTCCCTCCACTTT. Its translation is CASSPGQGGSLHF.